This T cell receptor beta chain is drawn from a study of T cells in Graves' hyperthyroidism and ophthalmopathy (dated by TCRdb to between 2018 and 2021). The study in broad terms: Peripheral blood was collected at initial diagnosis, before any treatment. To identify distinguishing TCR V-J signatures, a discovery cohort of roughly 100 patients was used, comprising fewer than 45 with Graves' ophthalmopathy and around 57 with stable Graves' hyperthyroidism. Prospective prediction of ophthalmopathy was tested in an independent validation cohort consisting of some 19 hyperthyroidism patients and around 16 patients who later progressed to ophthalmopathy. The 85 to 100 discovery patients were randomly split 7:3 into training and test sets. In addition, the study compared T-cell repertoires in thyroid tissue and in blood from a handful of Graves' hyperthyroidism patients. Once sampling was done, hyperthyroidism patients were given methimazole at a starting dose of 30 mg daily, whereas ophthalmopathy patients were given high-dose intravenous methylprednisolone. According to the paper, TCR Vbeta CDR3 sequencing was carried out on 135 peripheral blood samples, which came from fewer than 50 ophthalmopathy, approximately 78 hyperthyroidism and approximately 17 progressor patients. Overall results and qualifications from the work: Ophthalmopathy was separated from stable hyperthyroidism by a 13 V-J signature model, with 85% to 90% sensitivity and about 81% specificity obtained in cross-validation and 80%/75% obtained in testing. Most expanded thyroid clonotypes (frequency above 0.001) were also detected in blood, suggesting blood repertoires may reflect thyroid immune responses. Sample size was not statistically predetermined, and blinding of investigators to group allocation was not performed. In validation, the model predicted progression to ophthalmopathy with roughly 66% sensitivity and around 72% specificity, a median of approximately 6.5 months before onset.

Hyperthyroidism patients were aged 18 to 65 years and newly diagnosed, with disease duration of less than 2 months. The study excluded patients with uncontrolled infections, other autoimmune diseases, pregnancy or lactation. Clinical symptoms, serum thyroxine and TRAb, thyroid ultrasound, and orbital computed tomography formed the basis for the diagnoses. Blood from progressor patients was drawn when they were first diagnosed with hyperthyroidism, before any ophthalmopathy symptoms appeared. Ficoll-Paque density gradient centrifugation was used to isolate PBMCs from about 10 ml of fresh peripheral blood. Progressor patients were initially diagnosed with Graves' hyperthyroidism and developed ophthalmopathy during follow-up. Total RNA was extracted using Trizol reagent, and RNA quality was assessed on an Agilent 2100 Bioanalyzer. TCR beta CDR3 regions were amplified from RNA transcripts. A first-round RT-PCR of the TCR CDR3 used the HTBI primer set with the Qiagen OneStep RT-PCR kit. A second multiplex PCR round built the libraries, followed by size selection and purification. Paired-end sequencing of the libraries was performed with 100 bp reads on an Illumina HiSeq2000. The authors' pipeline ran thus. Raw data were processed with SOAPnuke, discarding reads with adapters, uncalled bases, mean Phred below 15, or no exact constant-primer or identifier match. COPE v1.2.5 was used to merge the high-quality paired reads, and each unique nucleotide sequence was defined as a clonotype. MiTCR v1.1 was used to align the clonotypes against IMGT TRBV, TRBD and TRBJ reference segments. The analysis included only V-J combinations with a frequency above 0.0001, which together covered 99% to 99.2% of the repertoires. The TCS score was defined as F50 (clonal expansion) divided by E x V (chaos), with BLOSUM62-based TCRdist calculated between CDR3 peptides within each V-J. Welch's t-statistics and random forest reduced fewer than 600 V-J features to roughly 13, which were used in a naive Bayes classifier (R e1071). TCRdb reprocessing: public reads trimmed at Q25 with fastp, clones called with MiXCR, in-frame beta chains kept. Each entry is one CDR3 protein sequence, shown with its most common DNA and genes. What appears here as the V and J calls and clone size reflects TCRdb's work, not the paper's. The sample table lists hundreds of thousands of distinct CDR3 sequences, under 20% of them with a count of one. 16% of the sample rests with the top ten.

Worth noting for this clonotype: The antigen it binds to is not known. Base qualities were left out, and no much larger clone turns up one base away.

The CDR3 starts with the cysteine, ends with the phenylalanine, and has 14 residues. Just the 42-base CDR3 DNA is kept, in frame starting at base 1. V lost 5 bases and J lost 9 bases; the stretch between them is 17 bases long. The germline V gene (reference sequence) supplies CDR1 SEHNR and CDR2 FQNEAQ. This receptor chain uses TRBV7-9 and TRBJ1-3; 6 matching bases give a weak D call of TRBD1. Source material: blood. The TCR comes from a woman in her 50s with Graves' hyperthyroidism that later progressed to Graves' ophthalmopathy. The CDR3 reads CASSLTGTFGTIYF. The bases read TGTGCCAGCAGCCTTACCGGGACATTCGGCACCATATATTTT.